These T cell receptor beta chains were read from a single sample in a study of cytomegalovirus exposure and HLA in healthy donors. The table came from immunoSEQ multiplex PCR; TCRdb's copy has only in-frame clones and leaves some out. The sample lists 200,000 to 250,000 clones; just under 80% were seen once. Specimen: PBMCs. The receptors shown here come from a boy between 10 and 17 years old in good health and CMV-seronegative. CDR3s include the opening cysteine and the closing phenylalanine or tryptophan. A D gene is named only where the DNA matches it firmly. The size of a clone is reported for some rows only, either as once, few or many, or as a class for expanded clones.

D	V	length	size	J	CDR3	DNA
TRBD1	TRBV19	17	-	TRBJ1-1	CASSLTGAPSGNTEAFF	TGTGCCAGTAGCCTGACAGGGGCCCCTTCGGGGAACACTGAAGCTTTCTTT
-	TRBV7-6	16	once	TRBJ2-7	CASSLDGPGSSYEQYF	TGTGCCAGCAGCTTAGATGGTCCAGGTAGCTCCTACGAGCAGTACTTC
TRBD1	TRBV11-3	15	-	TRBJ1-1	CASSLGQGAGAEAFF	TGTGCCAGCAGCTTAGGGCAGGGGGCCGGCGCTGAAGCTTTCTTT
-	TRBV6-1	15	-	TRBJ2-5	CASSEVGVGRETQYF	TGTGCCAGCAGTGAAGTAGGGGTGGGTCGAGAGACCCAGTACTTC
TRBD1	TRBV2	13	once	TRBJ1-4	CASSGTGNEKLFF	TGTGCCAGCAGTGGGACAGGGAATGAAAAACTGTTTTTT
-	TRBV30	13	-	TRBJ1-1	CAGTIWGGTEAFF	TGTGCCGGGACGATTTGGGGAGGCACTGAAGCTTTCTTT
-	TRBV10-2	16	-	TRBJ1-3	CASGPNGGNTGNTIYF	TGCGCCAGCGGCCCAAACGGAGGTAACACTGGAAACACCATATATTTT
TRBD2	TRBV5-1	17	-	TRBJ2-3	CASSLAWAGGPSDTQYF	TGCGCCAGCAGCTTGGCCTGGGCGGGGGGCCCGTCAGATACGCAGTATTTT
-	TRBV15	15	-	TRBJ1-3	CATAEIGASGNTIYF	TGTGCCACCGCCGAGATTGGGGCTTCTGGAAACACCATATATTTT
-	TRBV6-5	12	-	TRBJ1-1	CASSRGGAEAFF	TGTGCCAGCAGCCGGGGGGGCGCGGAAGCTTTCTTT